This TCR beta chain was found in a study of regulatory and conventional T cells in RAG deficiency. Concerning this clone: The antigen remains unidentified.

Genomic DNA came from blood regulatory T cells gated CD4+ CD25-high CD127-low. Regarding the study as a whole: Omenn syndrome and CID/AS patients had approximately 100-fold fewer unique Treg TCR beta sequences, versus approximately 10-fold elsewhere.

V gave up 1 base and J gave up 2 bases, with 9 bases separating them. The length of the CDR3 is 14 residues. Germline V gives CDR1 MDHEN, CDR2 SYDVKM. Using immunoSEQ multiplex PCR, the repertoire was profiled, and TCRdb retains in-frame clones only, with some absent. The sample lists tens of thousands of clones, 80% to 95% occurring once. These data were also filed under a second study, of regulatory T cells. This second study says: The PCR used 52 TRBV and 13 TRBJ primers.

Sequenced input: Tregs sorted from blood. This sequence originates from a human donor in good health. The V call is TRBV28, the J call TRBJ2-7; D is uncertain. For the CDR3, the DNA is TGTGCCAGCAGTTTATTAGTAACCCCCTACGAGCAGTACTTC. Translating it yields CASSLLVTPYEQYF.